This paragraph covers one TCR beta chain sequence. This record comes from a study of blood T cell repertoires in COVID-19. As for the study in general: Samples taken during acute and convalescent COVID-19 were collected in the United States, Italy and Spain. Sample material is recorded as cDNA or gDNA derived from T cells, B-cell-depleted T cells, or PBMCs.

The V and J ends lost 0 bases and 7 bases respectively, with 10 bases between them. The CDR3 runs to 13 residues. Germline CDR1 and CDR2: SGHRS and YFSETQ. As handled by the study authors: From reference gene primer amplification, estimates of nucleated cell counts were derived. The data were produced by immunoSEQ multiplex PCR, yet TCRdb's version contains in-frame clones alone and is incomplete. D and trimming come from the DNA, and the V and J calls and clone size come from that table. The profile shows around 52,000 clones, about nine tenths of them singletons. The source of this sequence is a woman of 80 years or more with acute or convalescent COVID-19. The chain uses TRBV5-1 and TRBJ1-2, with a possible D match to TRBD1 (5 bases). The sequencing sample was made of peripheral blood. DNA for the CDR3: TGCGCCAGCAGCTTGGCCGGGGGTGGTGGCTACACCTTC. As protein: CASSLAGGGGYTF.